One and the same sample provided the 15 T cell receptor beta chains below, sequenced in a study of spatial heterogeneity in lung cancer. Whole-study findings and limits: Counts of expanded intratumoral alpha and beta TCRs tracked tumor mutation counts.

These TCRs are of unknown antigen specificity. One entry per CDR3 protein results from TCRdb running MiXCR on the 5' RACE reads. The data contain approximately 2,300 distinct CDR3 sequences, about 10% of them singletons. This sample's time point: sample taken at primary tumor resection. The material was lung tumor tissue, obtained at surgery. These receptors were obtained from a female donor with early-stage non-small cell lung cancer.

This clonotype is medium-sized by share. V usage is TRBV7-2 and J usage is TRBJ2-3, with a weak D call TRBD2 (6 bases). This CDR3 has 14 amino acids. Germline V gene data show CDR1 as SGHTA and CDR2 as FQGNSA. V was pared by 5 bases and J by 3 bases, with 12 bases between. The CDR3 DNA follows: TGTGCCAGCAGCGCCCGAGCGGGTACAGATACGCAGTATTTT. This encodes CASSARAGTDTQYF.

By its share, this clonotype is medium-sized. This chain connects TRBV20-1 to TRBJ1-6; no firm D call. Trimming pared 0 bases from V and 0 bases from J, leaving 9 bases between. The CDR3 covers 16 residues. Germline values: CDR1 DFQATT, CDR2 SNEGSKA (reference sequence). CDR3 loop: CSARDTVISYNSPLHF. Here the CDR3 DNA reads TGCAGTGCTAGAGATACCGTCATCTCCTATAATTCACCCCTCCACTTT.

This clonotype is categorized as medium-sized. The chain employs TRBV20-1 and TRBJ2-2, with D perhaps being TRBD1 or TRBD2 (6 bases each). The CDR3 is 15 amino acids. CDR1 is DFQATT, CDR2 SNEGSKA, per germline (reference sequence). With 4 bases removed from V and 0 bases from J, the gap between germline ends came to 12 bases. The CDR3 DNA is TGCAGTGCTATCGAGGAGGGGGCGAACACCGGGGAGCTGTTTTTT. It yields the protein CSAIEEGANTGELFF.

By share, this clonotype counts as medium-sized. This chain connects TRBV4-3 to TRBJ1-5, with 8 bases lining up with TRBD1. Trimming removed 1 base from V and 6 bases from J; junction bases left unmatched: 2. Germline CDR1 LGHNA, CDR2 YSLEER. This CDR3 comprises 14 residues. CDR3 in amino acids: CASSQVTGGQPQHF. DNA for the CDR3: TGCGCCAGCAGCCAAGTTACAGGGGGTCAGCCCCAGCATTTT.

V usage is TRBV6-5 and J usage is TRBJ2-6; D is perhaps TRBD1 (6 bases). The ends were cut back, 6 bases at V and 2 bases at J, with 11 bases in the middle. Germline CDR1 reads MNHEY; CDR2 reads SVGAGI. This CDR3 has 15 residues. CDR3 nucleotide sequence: TGTGCCAGCAGCATCACAGGGACTGGGGCCAACGTCCTGACTTTC. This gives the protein CASSITGTGANVLTF.

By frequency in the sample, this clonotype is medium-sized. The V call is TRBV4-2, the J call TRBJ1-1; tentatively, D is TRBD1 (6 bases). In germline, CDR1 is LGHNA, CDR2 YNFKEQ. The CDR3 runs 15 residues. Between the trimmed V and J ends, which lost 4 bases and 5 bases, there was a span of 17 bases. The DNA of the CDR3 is TGTGCCAGCAGCCCGACCAAACAGGGACGGACTGAAGCTTTCTTT. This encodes CASSPTKQGRTEAFF.

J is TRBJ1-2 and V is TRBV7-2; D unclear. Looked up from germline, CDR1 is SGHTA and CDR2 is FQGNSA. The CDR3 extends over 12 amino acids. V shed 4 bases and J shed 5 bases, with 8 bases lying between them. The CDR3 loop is CASSSLVYGYTF. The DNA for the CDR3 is TGTGCCAGCAGCTCCTTAGTATATGGCTACACCTTC.

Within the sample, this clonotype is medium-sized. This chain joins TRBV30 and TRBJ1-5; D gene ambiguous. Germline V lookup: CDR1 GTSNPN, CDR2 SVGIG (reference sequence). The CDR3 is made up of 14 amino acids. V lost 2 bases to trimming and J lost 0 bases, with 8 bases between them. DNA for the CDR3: TGTGCCTGGAGTCCAGACCATAGCAATCAGCCCCAGCATTTT. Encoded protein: CAWSPDHSNQPQHF.

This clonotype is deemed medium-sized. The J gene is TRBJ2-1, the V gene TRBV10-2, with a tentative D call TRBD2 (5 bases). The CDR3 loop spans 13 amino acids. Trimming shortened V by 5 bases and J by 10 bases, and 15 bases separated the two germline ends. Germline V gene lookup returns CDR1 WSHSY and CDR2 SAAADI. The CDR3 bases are TGCGCCAGCAGTAGACTACTAAGTGGCGAGCAGTTCTTC. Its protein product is CASSRLLSGEQFF.

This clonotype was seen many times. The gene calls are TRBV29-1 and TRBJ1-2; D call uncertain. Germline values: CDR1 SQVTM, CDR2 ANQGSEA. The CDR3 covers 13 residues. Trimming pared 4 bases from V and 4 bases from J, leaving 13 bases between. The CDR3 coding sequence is TGCAGCGTTGCGGCTAAGCTTGGCTATGGCTACACCTTC. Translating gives CSVAAKLGYGYTF.

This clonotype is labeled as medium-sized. As DNA, the CDR3 is TGCGCCAGCAGCTTTTCAGGGGCCGGCGGCTACACCTTC. This encodes CASSFSGAGGYTF. The V gene is TRBV5-1, the J gene TRBJ1-2, with D possibly TRBD1 on 6 matching bases. Trimming took off 2 bases at V and 8 bases at J, with 13 bases between the two ends. The CDR3 has 13 residues. CDR1 is SGHRS, CDR2 YFSETQ, per germline.

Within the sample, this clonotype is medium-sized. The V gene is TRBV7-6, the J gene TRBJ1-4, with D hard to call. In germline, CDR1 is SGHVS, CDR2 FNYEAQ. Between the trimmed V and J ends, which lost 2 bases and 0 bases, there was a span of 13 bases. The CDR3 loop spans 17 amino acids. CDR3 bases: TGTGCCAGCAGCTTATCTCTCGCCGGGGCAACTAATGAAAAACTGTTTTTT. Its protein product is CASSLSLAGATNEKLFF.

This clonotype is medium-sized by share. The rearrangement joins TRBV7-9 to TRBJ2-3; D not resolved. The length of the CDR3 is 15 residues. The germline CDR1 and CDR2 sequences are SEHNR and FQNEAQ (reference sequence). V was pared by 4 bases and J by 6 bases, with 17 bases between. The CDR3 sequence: CASSSGAFLKDTQYF. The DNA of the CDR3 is TGTGCCAGCAGCTCAGGCGCCTTCCTCAAGGATACGCAGTATTTT.

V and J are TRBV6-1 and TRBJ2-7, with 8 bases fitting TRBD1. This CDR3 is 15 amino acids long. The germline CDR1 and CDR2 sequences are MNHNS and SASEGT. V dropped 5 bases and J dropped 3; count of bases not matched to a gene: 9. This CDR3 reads CASSPRQGSNYEQYF. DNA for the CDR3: TGTGCCAGCAGTCCTCGACAGGGGTCGAACTACGAGCAGTACTTC.

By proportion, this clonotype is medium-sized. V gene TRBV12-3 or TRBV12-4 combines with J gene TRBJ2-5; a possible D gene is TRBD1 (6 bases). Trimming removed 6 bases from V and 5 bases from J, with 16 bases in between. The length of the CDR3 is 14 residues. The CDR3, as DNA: TGTGCCAGCAGACCTCAGGGGTCTCTTGAGACCCAGTACTTC. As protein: CASRPQGSLETQYF.